This entry describes one T cell receptor beta chain. These data are taken from a study of CD8 T cells in Susac syndrome. The CDR3 sequence is 14 residues long. Germline V gene sequence: CDR1 MNHEY, CDR2 SMNVEV (reference sequence). Trimming took 7 bases from V and 3 from J, leaving 16 bases between them. TEMRA cells were FACS-enriched and CD8+ and CD4+ T cells negatively isolated. An amount of RNA that ranged from roughly 0.5 to 1 ug was reverse transcribed with random hexamers. A multiplex approach, immunoSEQ multiplex PCR, amplified TCR beta CDR3 across 54 Vbeta and 13 Jbeta. TCRdb re-derived calls from the immunoSEQ multiplex PCR reads in MiXCR, one entry per CDR3 protein. The sample contains a few hundred thousand distinct CDR3 sequences, around 85% of which appear only once.

The sequenced material came from CD8+ T cells from PBMCs. This clonotype originated in a human donor with multiple sclerosis. This chain uses TRBV27 with TRBJ2-7; possibly TRBD2 for D (6 bases). The CDR3 is CASTRGGEYYEQYF. DNA for the CDR3: TGTGCCAGCACGCGGGGAGGAGAGTACTACGAGCAGTACTTC.